The source of this T cell receptor beta chain is a study of T cell changes during pregnancy in multiple sclerosis (dated by TCRdb to the late 2010s). As for the study more broadly: The study examined how the T cell repertoire changed over the course of pregnancy in women with multiple sclerosis.

The method was the immunoSEQ multiplex PCR assay. Drawn from immuneACCESS, this table holds only the in-frame rearrangements with V and J called that TCRdb kept. Clones are partly lost; checked studies trace under half to an unresolved V gene and leave the rest unexplained. In this sample the table shows about 96,000 clones, 85% to 95% of which occur a single time. Under 3% of the sample is taken by the ten largest. Notes on this clone: The target of this receptor is not known. Base quality data are lacking; no much larger clone is found one base away.

In the germline V gene (reference sequence), CDR1 corresponds to GTSNPN and CDR2 to SVGIG. The CDR3 sequence holds 13 residues, the cysteine and phenylalanine included. Only the CDR3 region is kept as DNA, spanning 39 bases read in frame from base 1. The V end loses 3 bases and the J end loses 7 bases, and a stretch of 13 bases separates them. This specimen consisted of peripheral blood, obtained in the first trimester of pregnancy. The rearrangement joined TRBV30 to TRBJ2-1; tentative D gene TRBD1, with 5 bases matching. The sequence was collected from a female donor with multiple sclerosis, enrolled in a pregnancy study. The DNA sequence reads TGTGCCTGGAGATCTGACAGAGAAAATGAGCAGTTCTTC. Its translation is CAWRSDRENEQFF.